A selection of T cell receptor beta chains follows, all from one sample in a study of OX40 agonist ivuxolimab in advanced cancers. Assay used: immunoSEQ multiplex PCR; TCRdb lists only in-frame clones, some missing. In the table there are 70,000 to 95,000 clones, 87% of which are singletons. Sample: CD4+ or CD8+ T cells sorted from blood, taken in a trial of the OX40 agonist ivuxolimab. The receptor source for this set is an adult with an advanced solid tumor such as melanoma, head and neck, liver or kidney cancer. Both conserved end residues are part of each CDR3. A D gene is named only where the DNA matches it firmly. Only part of the rows carry a size: once, few, many, or a class if the clone is expanded.

CDR3nt: TGTGCCAGCAGCTTAGGGGACAGGTTTCTCTACGAGCAGTACTTC
CDR3aa: CASSLGDRFLYEQYF
d_gene: TRBD1
j_gene: TRBJ2-7
v_gene: TRBV7-2
abundance: NA

CDR3nt: TGTGCCAGCAGTCGCGACCCGGGGGACACCATATATTTT
CDR3aa: CASSRDPGDTIYF
d_gene: NA
j_gene: TRBJ1-3
v_gene: TRBV6-5
abundance: NA

CDR3nt: TGTGCCAGCAGCTTGAGCGGCCAAGAGACCCAGTACTTC
CDR3aa: CASSLSGQETQYF
d_gene: NA
j_gene: TRBJ2-5
v_gene: TRBV5-8
abundance: NA

CDR3nt: TGTGCCAGCAGCGTAGGTCCGGGGGGCTATCAGCCCCAGCATTTT
CDR3aa: CASSVGPGGYQPQHF
d_gene: NA
j_gene: TRBJ1-5
v_gene: TRBV9
abundance: NA

CDR3nt: TGCGCCAGCAGCCAAGGGGCGGGACAGGTGGAGGCTGGGGAGCTGTTTTTT
CDR3aa: CASSQGAGQVEAGELFF
d_gene: TRBD1
j_gene: TRBJ2-2
v_gene: TRBV4-3
abundance: NA

CDR3nt: TGTGCTACCGATTCCTCCGGGGGTCCCTATGGCTACACCTTC
CDR3aa: CATDSSGGPYGYTF
d_gene: NA
j_gene: TRBJ1-2
v_gene: TRBV7-2
abundance: NA

CDR3nt: TGTGCCAGCAGCGTGAGGGGGAGCATGCGGCACAATGAGCAGTTCTTC
CDR3aa: CASSVRGSMRHNEQFF
d_gene: NA
j_gene: TRBJ2-1
v_gene: TRBV9
abundance: NA

CDR3nt: TGTGCCAGCAGTCCCTCAGGCTCTGGGGCCAACGTCCTGACTTTC
CDR3aa: CASSPSGSGANVLTF
d_gene: NA
j_gene: TRBJ2-6
v_gene: TRBV28
abundance: NA

CDR3nt: TGTGCCTGGAGATCAGTGAACACCATATATTTT
CDR3aa: CAWRSVNTIYF
d_gene: NA
j_gene: TRBJ1-3
v_gene: TRBV30
abundance: NA

CDR3nt: TGTGCCAGCAGCGTAGGATTAGGGGCATCCTACGAGCAGTACTTC
CDR3aa: CASSVGLGASYEQYF
d_gene: NA
j_gene: TRBJ2-7
v_gene: TRBV9
abundance: NA

CDR3nt: TGCGCCAGCAGCCGCGATGATTTGACACGTGGCTACACCTTC
CDR3aa: CASSRDDLTRGYTF
d_gene: NA
j_gene: TRBJ1-2
v_gene: TRBV5-1
abundance: NA

CDR3nt: TGCAGCGCACGAGAGACCGGGACAAGTGAAGCTTTCTTT
CDR3aa: CSARETGTSEAFF
d_gene: NA
j_gene: TRBJ1-1
v_gene: TRBV29-1
abundance: NA

CDR3nt: TGTGCCAGCAGCTCAGGGAGAGGCCCCTACAATGAGCAGTTCTTC
CDR3aa: CASSSGRGPYNEQFF
d_gene: NA
j_gene: TRBJ2-1
v_gene: TRBV7-2
abundance: once

CDR3nt: TGTGCCAGCAGCCGGAGGGTAGACACCGGGGAGCTGTTTTTT
CDR3aa: CASSRRVDTGELFF
d_gene: NA
j_gene: TRBJ2-2
v_gene: TRBV5-6
abundance: once

CDR3nt: TGTGCCAGCAGCGACACAGGGTTGACCTACGAGCAGTACTTC
CDR3aa: CASSDTGLTYEQYF
d_gene: NA
j_gene: TRBJ2-7
v_gene: TRBV14
abundance: NA

CDR3nt: TGTGCCAGCAGTGCAGGGAGCTCCTATAATTCACCCCTCCACTTT
CDR3aa: CASSAGSSYNSPLHF
d_gene: NA
j_gene: TRBJ1-6
v_gene: TRBV6-1
abundance: NA

CDR3nt: TGTGCCAGCAGCTTAGTCAGGAGCAATCAGCCCCAGCATTTT
CDR3aa: CASSLVRSNQPQHF
d_gene: NA
j_gene: TRBJ1-5
v_gene: TRBV7-2
abundance: NA

CDR3nt: TGTGCCAGCGGACCCGGGACTAGCGACACAGATACGCAGTATTTT
CDR3aa: CASGPGTSDTDTQYF
d_gene: TRBD2
j_gene: TRBJ2-3
v_gene: TRBV7-9
abundance: NA

CDR3nt: TGTGCCAGCTCAGGCGACAGGGTGGCTCAGCCCCAGCATTTT
CDR3aa: CASSGDRVAQPQHF
d_gene: TRBD1
j_gene: TRBJ1-5
v_gene: TRBV18
abundance: NA

CDR3nt: TGTGCCAGCAGCCCCGGACCGGGATCCAGGGGGGAGACCCAGTACTTC
CDR3aa: CASSPGPGSRGETQYF
d_gene: TRBD1
j_gene: TRBJ2-5
v_gene: TRBV5-4
abundance: NA

CDR3nt: TGTGCCAGCAGCTTAAAAGAAAAACTGTTTTTT
CDR3aa: CASSLKEKLFF
d_gene: NA
j_gene: TRBJ1-4
v_gene: TRBV11-2
abundance: NA

CDR3nt: TGCGCCAGCAGTTCCCCTGAGGCGGGAATATCTGAAGCTTTCTTT
CDR3aa: CASSSPEAGISEAFF
d_gene: NA
j_gene: TRBJ1-1
v_gene: TRBV4-1
abundance: NA

CDR3nt: TGTGCCAGCAGCCCATTAATCCCCCTGGATCAGCCCCAGCATTTT
CDR3aa: CASSPLIPLDQPQHF
d_gene: NA
j_gene: TRBJ1-5
v_gene: TRBV28
abundance: NA

CDR3nt: TGTGCCAGCAGCACATGGATCTCCTACGAGCAGTACTTC
CDR3aa: CASSTWISYEQYF
d_gene: NA
j_gene: TRBJ2-7
v_gene: TRBV21-1
abundance: few

CDR3nt: TGCGCCAGCAGTCTGGGGGGGACCGGAAACACCATATATTTT
CDR3aa: CASSLGGTGNTIYF
d_gene: NA
j_gene: TRBJ1-3
v_gene: TRBV5-1
abundance: NA

CDR3nt: TGTGCCAGCAGCTTTGTCCCCGGGAGCCAACCCGGGAGACATGAGCAGTTCTTC
CDR3aa: CASSFVPGSQPGRHEQFF
d_gene: NA
j_gene: TRBJ2-1
v_gene: TRBV7-9
abundance: NA

CDR3nt: TGTGCCAGCAGTGATCCACAGGGCGGGAATGAGCAGTTCTTC
CDR3aa: CASSDPQGGNEQFF
d_gene: NA
j_gene: TRBJ2-1
v_gene: TRBV2
abundance: NA

CDR3nt: TGTGCCAGCAGTACCCACGACAGTCGCACGCAGTATTTT
CDR3aa: CASSTHDSRTQYF
d_gene: NA
j_gene: TRBJ2-3
v_gene: TRBV27
abundance: NA

CDR3nt: TGTGCCAGCAGCATCCGGGACTTCTACAATGAGCAGTTCTTC
CDR3aa: CASSIRDFYNEQFF
d_gene: NA
j_gene: TRBJ2-1
v_gene: TRBV6-5
abundance: NA

CDR3nt: TGTGCCAGCAGTGATACCGGGGGGTCTAATGAAAAACTGTTTTTT
CDR3aa: CASSDTGGSNEKLFF
d_gene: NA
j_gene: TRBJ1-4
v_gene: TRBV2
abundance: NA

CDR3nt: TGTGCCAGCAGCTCCGGGACAGGGCAAGATACGCAGTATTTT
CDR3aa: CASSSGTGQDTQYF
d_gene: TRBD1
j_gene: TRBJ2-3
v_gene: TRBV5-4
abundance: NA

CDR3nt: TGTGCCAGTAGTGCCGTTGGTAGCTCTCTCATAACCCAGTACTTC
CDR3aa: CASSAVGSSLITQYF
d_gene: NA
j_gene: TRBJ2-5
v_gene: TRBV19
abundance: NA